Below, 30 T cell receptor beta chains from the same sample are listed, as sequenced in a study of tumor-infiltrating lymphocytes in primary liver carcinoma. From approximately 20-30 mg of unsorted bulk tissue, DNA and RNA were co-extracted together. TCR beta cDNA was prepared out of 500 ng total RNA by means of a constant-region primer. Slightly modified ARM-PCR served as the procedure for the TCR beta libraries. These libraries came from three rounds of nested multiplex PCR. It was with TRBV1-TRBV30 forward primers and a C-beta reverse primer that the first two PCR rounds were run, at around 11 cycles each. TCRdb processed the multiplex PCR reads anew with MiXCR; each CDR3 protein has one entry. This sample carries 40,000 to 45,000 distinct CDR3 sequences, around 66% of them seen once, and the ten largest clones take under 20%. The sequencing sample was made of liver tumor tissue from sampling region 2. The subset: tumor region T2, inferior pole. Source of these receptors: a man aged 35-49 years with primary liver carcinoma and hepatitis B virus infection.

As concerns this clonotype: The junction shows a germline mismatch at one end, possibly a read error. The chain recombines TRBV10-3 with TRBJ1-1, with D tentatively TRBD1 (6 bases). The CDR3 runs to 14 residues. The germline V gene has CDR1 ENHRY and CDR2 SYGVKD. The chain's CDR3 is CATQGGGVNTEAFF. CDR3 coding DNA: TGTGCCACGCAAGGGGGAGGAGTGAACACTGAAGCCTTCTTT.

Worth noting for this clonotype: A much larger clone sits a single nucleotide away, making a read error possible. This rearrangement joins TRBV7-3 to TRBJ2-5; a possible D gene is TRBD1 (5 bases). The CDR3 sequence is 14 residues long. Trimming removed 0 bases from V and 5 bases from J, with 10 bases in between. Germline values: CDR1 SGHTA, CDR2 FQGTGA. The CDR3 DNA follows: TGTGCCAGCAGCTTAACCGCAGGGATGGAGACCCAGTACTTC. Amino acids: CASSLTAGMETQYF.

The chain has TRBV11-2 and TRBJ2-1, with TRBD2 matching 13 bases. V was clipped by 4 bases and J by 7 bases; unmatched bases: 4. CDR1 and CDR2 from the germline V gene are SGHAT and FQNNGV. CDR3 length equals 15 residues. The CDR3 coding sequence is TGTGCCAGCAGCTCGGGACTAGCGGGACCAAATGAGCAGTTCTTC. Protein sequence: CASSSGLAGPNEQFF. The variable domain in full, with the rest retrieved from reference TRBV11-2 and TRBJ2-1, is EAGVAQSPRYKIIEKRQSVAFWCNPISGHATLYWYQQILGQGPKLLIQFQNNGVVDDSQLPKDRFSAERLKGVDSTLKIQPAKLEDSAVYLCASSSGLAGPNEQFFGPGTRLTVL.

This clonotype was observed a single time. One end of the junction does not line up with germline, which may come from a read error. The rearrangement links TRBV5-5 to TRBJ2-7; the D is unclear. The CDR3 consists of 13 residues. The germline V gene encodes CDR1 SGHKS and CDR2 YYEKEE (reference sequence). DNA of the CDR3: TGTGGCAGCAGCTTCGGATTCTCCTACGAGCAGTACTTC. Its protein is CGSSFGFSYEQYF.

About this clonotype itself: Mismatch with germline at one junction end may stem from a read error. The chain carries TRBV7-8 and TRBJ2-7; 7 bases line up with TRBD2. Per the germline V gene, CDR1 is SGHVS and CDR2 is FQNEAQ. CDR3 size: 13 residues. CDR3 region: CASGLTSAYDQYF. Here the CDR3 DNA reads TGTGCCAGCGGCCTTACTAGCGCCTACGACCAGTACTTC.

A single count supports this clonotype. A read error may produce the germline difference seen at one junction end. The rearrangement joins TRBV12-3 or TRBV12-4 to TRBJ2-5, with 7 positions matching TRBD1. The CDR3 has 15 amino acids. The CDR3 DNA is TGTGTCAGCAGTTCCGGGACAGTGGACCAAGAGACCCAGTACTTC. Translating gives CVSSSGTVDQETQYF.

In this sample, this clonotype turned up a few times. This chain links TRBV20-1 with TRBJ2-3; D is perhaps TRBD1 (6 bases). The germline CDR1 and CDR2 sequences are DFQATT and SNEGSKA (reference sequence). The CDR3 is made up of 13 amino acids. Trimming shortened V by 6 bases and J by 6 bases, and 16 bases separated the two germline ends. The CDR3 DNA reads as TGCAGTGCAGAGGGGGTCATGGAGGATACGCAGTATTTT. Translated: CSAEGVMEDTQYF.

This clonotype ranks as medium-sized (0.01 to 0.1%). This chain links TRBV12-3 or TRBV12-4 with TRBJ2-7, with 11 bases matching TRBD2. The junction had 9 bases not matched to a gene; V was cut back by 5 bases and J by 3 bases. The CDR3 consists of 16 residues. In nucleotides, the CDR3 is TGTGCCAGCAGTCCCGCGGGGACTAGCGGTTTCTACGAGCAGTACTTC. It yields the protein CASSPAGTSGFYEQYF.

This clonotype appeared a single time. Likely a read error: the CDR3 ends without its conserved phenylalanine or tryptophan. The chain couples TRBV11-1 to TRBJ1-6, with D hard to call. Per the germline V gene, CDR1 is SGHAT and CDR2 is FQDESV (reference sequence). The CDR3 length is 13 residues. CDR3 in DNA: TGTGCCAGCAGCCGGGCACTGGTTTCACTCCTCCACTCT. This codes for CASSRALVSLLHS.

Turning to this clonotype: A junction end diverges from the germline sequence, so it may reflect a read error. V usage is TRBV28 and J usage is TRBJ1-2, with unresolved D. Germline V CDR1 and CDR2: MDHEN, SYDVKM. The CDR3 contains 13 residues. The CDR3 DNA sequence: TGTGCCAGCAGTCCCTCAGGATACTATGGTTACATCTTC. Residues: CASSPSGYYGYIF.

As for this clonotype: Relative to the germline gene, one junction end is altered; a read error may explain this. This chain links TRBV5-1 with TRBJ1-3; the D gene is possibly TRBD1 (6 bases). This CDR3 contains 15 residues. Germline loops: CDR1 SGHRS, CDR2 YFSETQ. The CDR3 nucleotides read TGCGCCAGCAGCTCCACAGGGATGTCTGGAGACACCATATATTTT. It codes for CASSSTGMSGDTIYF. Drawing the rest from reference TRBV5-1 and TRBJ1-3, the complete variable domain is KAGVTQTPRYLIKTRGQQVTLSCSPISGHRSVSWYQQTPGQGLQFLFEYFSETQRNKGNFPGRFSGRQFSNSRSEMNVSTLELGDSALYLCASSSTGMSGDTIYFGEGSWLTVV.

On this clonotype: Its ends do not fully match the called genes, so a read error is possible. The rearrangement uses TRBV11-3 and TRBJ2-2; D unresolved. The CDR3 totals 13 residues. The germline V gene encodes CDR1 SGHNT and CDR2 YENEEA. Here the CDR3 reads CASSLDFTVELFF. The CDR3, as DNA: TGTGCCAGCAGCTTAGACTTCACTGTGGAGCTGTTTTTC.

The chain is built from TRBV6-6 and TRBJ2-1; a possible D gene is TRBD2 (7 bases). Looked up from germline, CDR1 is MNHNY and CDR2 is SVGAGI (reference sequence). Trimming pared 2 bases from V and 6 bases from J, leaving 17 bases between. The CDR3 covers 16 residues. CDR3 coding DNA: TGTGCCAGCAGTTACCAGGACGGGGGGCCCGGCAATGAGCAGTTCTTC. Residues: CASSYQDGGPGNEQFF.

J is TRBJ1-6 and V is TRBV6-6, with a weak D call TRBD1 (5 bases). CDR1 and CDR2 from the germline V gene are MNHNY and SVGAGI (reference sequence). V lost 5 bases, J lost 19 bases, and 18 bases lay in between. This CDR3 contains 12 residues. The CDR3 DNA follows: TGTGCCAGCAGTAATACAGGAATTTCACCTCACTTT. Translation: CASSNTGISPHF.

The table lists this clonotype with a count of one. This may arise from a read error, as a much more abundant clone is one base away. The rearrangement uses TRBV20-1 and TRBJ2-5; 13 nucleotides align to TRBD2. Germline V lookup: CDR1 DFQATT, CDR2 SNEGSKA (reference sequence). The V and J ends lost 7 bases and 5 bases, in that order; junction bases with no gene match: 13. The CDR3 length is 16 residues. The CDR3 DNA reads TGCAGTGTTCCCCGGACTAGCGGGAGTACGGGTGAGACCCAGTACTTC. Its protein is CSVPRTSGSTGETQYF.

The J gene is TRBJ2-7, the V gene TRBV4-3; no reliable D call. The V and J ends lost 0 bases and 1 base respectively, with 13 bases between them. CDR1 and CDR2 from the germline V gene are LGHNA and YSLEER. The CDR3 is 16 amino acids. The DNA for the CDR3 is TGCGCCAGCAGCCAAGAGACAAAGCGAGGATCCTACGAGCAGTACTTC. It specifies CASSQETKRGSYEQYF.

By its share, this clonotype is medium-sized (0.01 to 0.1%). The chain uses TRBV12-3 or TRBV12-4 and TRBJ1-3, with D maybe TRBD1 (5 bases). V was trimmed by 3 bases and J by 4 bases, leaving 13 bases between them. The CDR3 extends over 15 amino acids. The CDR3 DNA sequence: TGTGCCAGCAGTTTTGGGGCAGCAACAGGAAACACCATATATTTT. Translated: CASSFGAATGNTIYF.

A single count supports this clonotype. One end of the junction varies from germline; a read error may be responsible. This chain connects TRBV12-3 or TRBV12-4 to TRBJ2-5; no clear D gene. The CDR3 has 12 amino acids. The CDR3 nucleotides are TGTACCAGCAGTTTAGCACGGGAGACCCAGTACTTC. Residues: CTSSLARETQYF.

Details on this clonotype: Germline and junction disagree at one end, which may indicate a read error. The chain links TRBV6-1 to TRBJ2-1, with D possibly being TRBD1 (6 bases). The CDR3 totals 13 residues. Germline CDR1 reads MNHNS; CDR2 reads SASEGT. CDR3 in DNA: TGTGCCAGCAGTATTGGGACATACAATGAGGAGTTCTTC. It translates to CASSIGTYNEEFF.

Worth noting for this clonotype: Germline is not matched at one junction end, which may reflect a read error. As DNA, the CDR3 is TGTGCCAGTAGCCTACTAGCGGGGAACACCGGGGAGCTGCTTTTT. The encoded protein is CASSLLAGNTGELLF. This chain joins TRBV11-2 and TRBJ2-2; 10 nucleotides match TRBD2. The CDR3 has 15 residues. The V gene's germline CDR1 is SGHAT and CDR2 FQNNGV. The whole variable domain, remainder taken from reference TRBV11-2 and TRBJ2-2, is EAGVAQSPRYKIIEKRQSVAFWCNPISGHATLYWYQQILGQGPKLLIQFQNNGVVDDSQLPKDRFSAERLKGVDSTLKIQPAKLEDSAVYLCASSLLAGNTGELLFGEGSRLTVL.

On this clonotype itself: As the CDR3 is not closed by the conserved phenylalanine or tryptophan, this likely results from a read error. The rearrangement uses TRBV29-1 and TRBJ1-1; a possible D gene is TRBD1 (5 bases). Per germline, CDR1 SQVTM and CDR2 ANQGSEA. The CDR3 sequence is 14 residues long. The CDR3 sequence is CSVVSGGVKTEAFL. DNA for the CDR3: TGCAGCGTCGTCAGTGGGGGGGTGAAGACTGAAGCTTTCCTT.

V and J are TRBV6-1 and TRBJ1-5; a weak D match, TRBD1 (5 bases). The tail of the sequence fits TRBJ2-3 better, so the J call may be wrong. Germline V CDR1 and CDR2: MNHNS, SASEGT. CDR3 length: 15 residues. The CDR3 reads CASSEGQGQYQPQYF. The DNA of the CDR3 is TGTGCCAGCAGTGAAGGGCAGGGCCAATATCAGCCCCAGTATTTT.

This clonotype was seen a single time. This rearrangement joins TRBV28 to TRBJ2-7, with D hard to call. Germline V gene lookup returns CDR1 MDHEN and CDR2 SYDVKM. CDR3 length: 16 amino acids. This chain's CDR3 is CVNSPPFGSRAYEQYF. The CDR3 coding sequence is TGTGTCAACAGTCCCCCCTTCGGCAGTAGGGCCTACGAGCAGTACTTC. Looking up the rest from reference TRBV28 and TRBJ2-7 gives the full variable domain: DVKVTQSSRYLVKRTGEKVFLECVQDMDHENMFWYRQDPGLGLRLIYFSYDVKMKEKGDIPEGYSVSREKKERFSLILESASTNQTSMYLCVNSPPFGSRAYEQYFGPGTRLTVT.

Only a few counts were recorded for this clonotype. The CDR3 protein is CASSQVGDTQYF. The CDR3 nucleotides read TGTGCCAGCAGCCAAGTCGGAGATACGCAGTATTTT. This rearrangement joins TRBV3-1 to TRBJ2-3; D unclear. Germline V gene lookup returns CDR1 LGHDT and CDR2 YNNKEL (reference sequence). Between the trimmed V and J ends, which lost 1 base and 5 bases, there was a span of 4 bases. The CDR3 consists of 12 residues.

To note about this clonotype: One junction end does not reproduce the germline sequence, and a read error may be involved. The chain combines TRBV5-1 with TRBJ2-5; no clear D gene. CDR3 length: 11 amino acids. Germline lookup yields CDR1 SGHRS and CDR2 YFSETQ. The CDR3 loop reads CASSLLESQYF. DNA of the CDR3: TGCGCCAGCAGCTTGTTAGAGAGCCAGTACTTC.

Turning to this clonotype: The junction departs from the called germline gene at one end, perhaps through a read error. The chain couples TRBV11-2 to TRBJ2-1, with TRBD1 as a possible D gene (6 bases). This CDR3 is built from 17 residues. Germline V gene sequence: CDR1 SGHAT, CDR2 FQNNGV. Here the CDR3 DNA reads TGTGCCAGCATCTTAGGTAACAGGGCGAGCCCCTACGATGAGCAGTTCTTC. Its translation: CASILGNRASPYDEQFF.

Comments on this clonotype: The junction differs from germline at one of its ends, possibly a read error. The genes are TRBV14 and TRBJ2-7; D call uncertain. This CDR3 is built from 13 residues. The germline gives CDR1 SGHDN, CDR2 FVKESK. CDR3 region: CANSQDLEREQYF. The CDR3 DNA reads TGTGCCAACAGCCAAGATCTGGAACGGGAGCAGTACTTC.

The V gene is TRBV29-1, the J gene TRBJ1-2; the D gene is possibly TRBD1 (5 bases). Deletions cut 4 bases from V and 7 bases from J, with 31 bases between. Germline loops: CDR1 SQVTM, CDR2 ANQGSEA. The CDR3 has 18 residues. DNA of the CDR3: TGCAGCGTTGGGGCATCAACAGGAACTCAAGTGGCTAGCTTTGGCTACACCTTC. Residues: CSVGASTGTQVASFGYTF.

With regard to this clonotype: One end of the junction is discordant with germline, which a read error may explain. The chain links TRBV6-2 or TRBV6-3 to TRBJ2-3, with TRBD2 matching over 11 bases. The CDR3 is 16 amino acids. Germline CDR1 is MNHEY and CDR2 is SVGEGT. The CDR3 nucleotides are TGTGCCAGCAGTTACGTAGCGGGAGGGCCGACATATACACAGTATTTT. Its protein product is CASSYVAGGPTYTQYF.

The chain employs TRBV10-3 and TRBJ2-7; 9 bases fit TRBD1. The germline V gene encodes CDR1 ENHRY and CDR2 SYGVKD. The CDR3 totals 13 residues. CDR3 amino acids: CVITGTGLDEQYF. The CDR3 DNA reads TGTGTCATTACCGGGACAGGGTTGGACGAGCAGTACTTC.